The 6 T cell receptor beta chains in this list originate from one sample, sequenced in a study of blood T cell repertoires in COVID-19. Using immunoSEQ multiplex PCR, the repertoire was profiled, and TCRdb retains in-frame clones only, with some absent. The sample includes around 470,000 clones, approximately 92% seen only once; the top ten take 0.75% to 0.9%. The material sequenced was peripheral blood. These receptors were obtained from a man between 18 and 35 years old with COVID-19, enrolled during active disease.

This clone has just one count. The chain employs TRBV7-2 and TRBJ1-5; D is uncertain. Germline lookup yields CDR1 SGHTA and CDR2 FQGNSA. V was shortened by 5 bases and J by 3 bases, with 11 bases between the two germline ends. The CDR3 is made up of 14 amino acids. The CDR3 nucleotides are TGTGCCAGCAGCCCGCTGGGCAACAATCAGCCCCAGCATTTT. Translating it yields CASSPLGNNQPQHF. The full variable domain, in which reference TRBV7-2 and TRBJ1-5 provide the parts outside the CDR3, is GAGVSQSPSNKVTEKGKDVELRCDPISGHTALYWYRQSLGQGLEFLIYFQGNSAPDKSGLPSDRFSAERTGGSVSTLTIQRTQQEDSAVYLCASSPLGNNQPQHFGDGTRLSIL.

This clone appeared a few times. This sequence joins TRBV29-1 and TRBJ1-6; D is perhaps TRBD1 (5 bases). V was cut by 7 bases and J by 6 bases, with 13 bases left in between. Germline values: CDR1 SQVTM, CDR2 ANQGSEA. This CDR3 region has 13 residues. The CDR3 sequence: CSGRTGPNSPLHF. The CDR3 DNA sequence: TGCAGCGGACGAACAGGACCTAATTCACCCCTCCACTTT.

This clone turned up a few times. V and J are TRBV6-5 and TRBJ2-2; D might be TRBD2 (5 bases). V was clipped by 7 bases and J by 5 bases, with 14 bases between them. CDR3 length: 14 residues. Per the germline V gene, CDR1 is MNHEY and CDR2 is SVGAGI. CDR3 bases: TGTGCCAGCAACCCTAATGGGGAGACCGGGGAGCTGTTTTTT. This sequence encodes CASNPNGETGELFF.

V gene TRBV27 combines with J gene TRBJ2-7; D is ambiguous. V lost 2 bases and J 7 bases, leaving 18 bases between the germline ends. This CDR3 has 15 residues. The V gene's germline CDR1 is MNHEY and CDR2 SMNVEV (reference sequence). The CDR3 region is CASSLEATGLREQYF. The CDR3 coding sequence is TGTGCCAGCAGTTTAGAGGCGACCGGTCTACGAGAGCAGTACTTC.

The gene calls are TRBV3-1 (or the pseudogene TRBV3-2) and TRBJ2-1; D remains ambiguous. The CDR3 is 12 residues long. Deletions cut 1 base from V and 8 bases from J, with 6 bases between. Germline CDR1 is LGHDT and CDR2 is YNNKEL (reference sequence). DNA of the CDR3: TGTGCCAGCAGCCAAGGCGAGTATGAGCAGTTCTTC. Its translation is CASSQGEYEQFF.

The rearrangement uses TRBV5-6 and TRBJ1-6; TRBD1 might be the D (6 bases). This CDR3 spans 14 amino acids. Looked up from germline, CDR1 is SGHDT and CDR2 is YYEEEE. V was shortened by 7 bases and J by 11 bases, with 19 bases between the two germline ends. The CDR3 bases are TGTGCCAGCGGAAGAGCGGGGGGCGACACACCCCTCCACTTT. Protein sequence: CASGRAGGDTPLHF.